This T cell receptor beta chain appears in the sequencing data of a study of somatic mutations in cytotoxic T cells in rheumatoid arthritis. Study outcomes and limitations: For patients with rheumatoid arthritis, CD8+ clonality went up with age, while healthy controls showed no such change. In about an eighth of the roughly 65 patients, the largest CD8+ clone exceeded 20% of CD8+ cells. There was no knowledge of the antigen targets of the expanded CD8+ clones.

Each population, CD4+ and CD8+ cells, was isolated by positive magnetic bead selection and checked for purity by flow cytometry. Details on this clone: What it recognizes is unknown.

Here immunoSEQ multiplex PCR was the method, and the copy in TCRdb shows in-frame clones only, minus some. This sample carries 35,000 to 40,000 clones, about 84% of them seen once, and the ten largest clones take roughly 3.1%. The CDR3 is made up of 18 amino acids. Germline-derived CDR1 and CDR2 are SQVTM and ANQGSEA. V dropped 4 bases and J dropped 3 bases, with 25 bases sitting between them. This receptor was taken from a man aged 35 to 55 in good health. This rearrangement joins TRBV29-1 to TRBJ2-1; a possible D gene is TRBD2 (6 bases). The source material was CD8+ T cells sorted from blood. The CDR3 region has the DNA TGCAGCGTTGTTGCTAGCGAGACCTTCCGGGATTTCTACAATGAGCAGTTCTTC. It encodes CSVVASETFRDFYNEQFF.